The entry below gives a single T cell receptor (beta chain) sequence along with its context. Its target is unknown. A single base separates this from a much larger clone, so it may be a read error. Used for diagnoses were clinical symptoms, serum thyroxine and TRAb, thyroid ultrasound and orbital computed tomography. Per germline, CDR1 MGHDK and CDR2 SYGVNS. The V end lost 2 bases, the J end lost 6 bases, and 8 bases lay between the germline ends. The CDR3 runs 13 residues. This sample stems from a study of T cells in Graves' hyperthyroidism and ophthalmopathy. Whole-study results and caveats: Onset of ophthalmopathy came a median roughly 6.5 months after the model predicted it.

Regions amplified from RNA transcripts were the TCR beta CDR3 regions. The study used the HTBI primer set for a first-round RT-PCR of the TCR CDR3. TCRdb called the multiplex PCR reads again in MiXCR, with one record for every CDR3 protein. Seen here are around 340,000 distinct CDR3 sequences, about 18% observed once, and the top ten hold roughly 35%. The specimen was blood. The genes are TRBV25-1 and TRBJ2-1; possibly TRBD2 for D (5 bases). The origin of this receptor is a woman in her twenties or thirties with Graves' hyperthyroidism that later progressed to Graves' ophthalmopathy. The CDR3 nucleotides are TGTGCCAGCAGTGAAGCGGGCTGCAATGAGCAGTTCTTC. Encoded protein: CASSEAGCNEQFF.